This T cell receptor (beta chain) was documented in a study of cytomegalovirus exposure and HLA in healthy donors. This clone was seen a handful of times. The antigen remains undetermined. PCR amplification relied on 60 Vbeta primers (plus 13 Jbeta primers). Using immunoSEQ multiplex PCR, the repertoire was profiled, and TCRdb retains in-frame clones only, with some absent. The table has about 230,000 clones, about 83% seen once. Whole-study results and caveats: Owing to their indistinguishability, certain V segments, notably TRBV6-2 and TRBV6-3, were excluded. Common viral pathogens seemed, in a later analysis, to connect with several of the most significant clusters.

CDR1 is SGHRS, CDR2 YFSETQ, per germline. After removal of 1 base from V and 2 bases from J, the junction contained 2 bases not matched to a gene. The CDR3 totals 15 residues. This chain connects TRBV5-1 to TRBJ2-5, with TRBD2 matching 10 bases. This sequence was found in a human donor in good health. Sequencing input: PBMCs. Here the CDR3 reads CASSLPLAGQETQYF. CDR3 bases: TGCGCCAGCAGCTTGCCACTAGCGGGACAAGAGACCCAGTACTTC.